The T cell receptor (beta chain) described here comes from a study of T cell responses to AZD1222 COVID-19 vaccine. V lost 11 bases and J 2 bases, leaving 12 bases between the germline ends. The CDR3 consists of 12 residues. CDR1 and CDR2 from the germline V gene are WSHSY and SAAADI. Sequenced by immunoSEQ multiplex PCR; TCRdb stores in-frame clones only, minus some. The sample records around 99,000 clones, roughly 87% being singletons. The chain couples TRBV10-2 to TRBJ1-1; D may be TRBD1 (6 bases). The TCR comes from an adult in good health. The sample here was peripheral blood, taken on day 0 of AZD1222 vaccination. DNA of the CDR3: TGCGCCGTCCTCAGGGGAAACACTGAAGCTTTCTTT. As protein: CAVLRGNTEAFF.